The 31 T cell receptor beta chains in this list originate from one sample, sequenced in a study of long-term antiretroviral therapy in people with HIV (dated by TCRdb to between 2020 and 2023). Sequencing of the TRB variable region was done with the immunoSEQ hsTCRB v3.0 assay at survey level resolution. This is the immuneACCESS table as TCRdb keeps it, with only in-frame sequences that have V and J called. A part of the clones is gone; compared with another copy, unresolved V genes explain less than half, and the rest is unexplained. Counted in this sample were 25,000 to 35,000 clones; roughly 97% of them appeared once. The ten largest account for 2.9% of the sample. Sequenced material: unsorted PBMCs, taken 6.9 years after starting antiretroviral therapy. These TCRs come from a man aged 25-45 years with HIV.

The DNA for the CDR3 is TGTGCCAGCAGTCGGAGCCTCGGTTTTTCGGGTGGCTACACCTTC. Translation gives CASSRSLGFSGGYTF. V and J are TRBV6-5 and TRBJ1-2, with D uncertain. Trimming left V 5 bases short and J 7 bases short, with 20 bases between. CDR3 size: 15 residues. The V gene's germline CDR1 is MNHEY and CDR2 SVGAGI.

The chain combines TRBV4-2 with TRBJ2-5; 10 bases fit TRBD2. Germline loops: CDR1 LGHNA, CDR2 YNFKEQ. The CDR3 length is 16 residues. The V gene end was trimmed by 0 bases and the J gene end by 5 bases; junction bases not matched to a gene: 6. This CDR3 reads CASSQEVAGGRETQYF. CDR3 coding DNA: TGTGCCAGCAGCCAAGAGGTAGCGGGGGGAAGGGAGACCCAGTACTTC.

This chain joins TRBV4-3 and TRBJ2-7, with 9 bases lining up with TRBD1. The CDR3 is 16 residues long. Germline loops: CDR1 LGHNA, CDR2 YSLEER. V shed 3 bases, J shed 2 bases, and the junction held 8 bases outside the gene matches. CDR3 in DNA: TGCGCCAGCAGCCACACTACGGGACAGGGAACCTACGAGCAGTACTTC. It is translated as CASSHTTGQGTYEQYF.

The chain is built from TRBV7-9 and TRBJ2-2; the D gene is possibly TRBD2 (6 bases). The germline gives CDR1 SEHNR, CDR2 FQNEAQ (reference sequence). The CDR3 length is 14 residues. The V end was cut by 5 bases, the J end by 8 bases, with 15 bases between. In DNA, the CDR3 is TGTGCCAGCAGCACTACATTAGCGGTTGGGGAGCTGTTTTTT. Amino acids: CASSTTLAVGELFF.

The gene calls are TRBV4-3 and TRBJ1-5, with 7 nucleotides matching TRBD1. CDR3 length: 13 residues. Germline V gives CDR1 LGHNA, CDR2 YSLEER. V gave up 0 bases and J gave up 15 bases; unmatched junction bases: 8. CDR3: CASSQEEGAARHF. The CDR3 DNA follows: TGCGCCAGCAGCCAAGAGGAGGGGGCCGCTAGGCATTTT.

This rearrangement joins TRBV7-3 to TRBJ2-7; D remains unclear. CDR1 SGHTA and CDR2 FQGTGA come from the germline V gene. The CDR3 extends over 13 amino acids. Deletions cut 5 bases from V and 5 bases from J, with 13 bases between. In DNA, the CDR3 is TGTGCCAGCAGCCCCTCTAGGGCGGACGAGCAGTACTTC. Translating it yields CASSPSRADEQYF.

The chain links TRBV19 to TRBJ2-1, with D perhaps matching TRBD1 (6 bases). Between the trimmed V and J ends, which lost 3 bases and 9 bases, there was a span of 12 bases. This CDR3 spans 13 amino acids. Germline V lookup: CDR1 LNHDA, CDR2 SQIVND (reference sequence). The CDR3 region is CASSINRESEQFF. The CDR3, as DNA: TGTGCCAGTAGTATTAACAGGGAGTCTGAGCAGTTCTTC.

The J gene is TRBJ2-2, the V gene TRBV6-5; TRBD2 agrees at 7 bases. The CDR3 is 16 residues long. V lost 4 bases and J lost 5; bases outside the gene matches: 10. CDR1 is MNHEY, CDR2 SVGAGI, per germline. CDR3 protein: CASSSLRAGTTGELFF. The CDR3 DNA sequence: TGTGCCAGCAGTTCCCTTCGAGCGGGGACGACCGGGGAGCTGTTTTTT.

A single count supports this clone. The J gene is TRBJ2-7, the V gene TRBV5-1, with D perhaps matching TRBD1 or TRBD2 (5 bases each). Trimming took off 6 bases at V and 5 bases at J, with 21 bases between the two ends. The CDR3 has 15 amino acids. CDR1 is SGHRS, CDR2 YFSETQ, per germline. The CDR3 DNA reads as TGCGCCAGCATTAACAGAGGGACCGTGTCGGACGAGCAGTACTTC. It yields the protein CASINRGTVSDEQYF.

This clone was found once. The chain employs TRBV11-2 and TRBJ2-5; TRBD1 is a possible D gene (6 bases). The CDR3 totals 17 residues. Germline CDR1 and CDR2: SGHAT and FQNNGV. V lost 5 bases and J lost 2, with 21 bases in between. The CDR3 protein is CASSPRSGVGPQETQYF. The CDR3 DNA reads TGTGCCAGCAGCCCCCGGTCAGGGGTTGGACCTCAAGAGACCCAGTACTTC.

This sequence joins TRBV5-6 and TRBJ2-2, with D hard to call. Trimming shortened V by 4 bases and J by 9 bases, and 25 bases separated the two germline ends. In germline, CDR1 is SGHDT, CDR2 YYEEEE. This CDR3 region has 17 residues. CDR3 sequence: CASSDRWASPNNRELFF. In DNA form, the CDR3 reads TGTGCCAGCAGCGACCGGTGGGCATCACCGAACAACCGGGAGCTGTTTTTT.

The DNA for the CDR3 is TGCGCCAGCAGCCAAGGCCGAGGACCCCCTGGAAACACCATATATTTT. This gives the protein CASSQGRGPPGNTIYF. The genes are TRBV4-3 and TRBJ1-3; no clear D. This CDR3 spans 16 amino acids. Germline V gene data show CDR1 as LGHNA and CDR2 as YSLEER. V was trimmed by 1 base and J by 2 bases, leaving 12 bases between them.

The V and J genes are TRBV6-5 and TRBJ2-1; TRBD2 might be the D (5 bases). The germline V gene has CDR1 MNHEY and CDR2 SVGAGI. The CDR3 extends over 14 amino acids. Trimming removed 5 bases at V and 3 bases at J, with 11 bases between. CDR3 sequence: CASSNRDNYNEQFF. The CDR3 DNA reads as TGTGCCAGCAGTAATCGGGATAACTACAATGAGCAGTTCTTC.

The CDR3 DNA is TGTGCCAGCAGCTTAGATACGGAACAAGAGACCCAGTACTTC. The encoded protein is CASSLDTEQETQYF. This chain uses TRBV11-1 with TRBJ2-5; no reliable D call. CDR1 is SGHAT, CDR2 FQDESV, per germline (reference sequence). CDR3 length: 14 amino acids. The ends were cut back, 1 base at V and 2 bases at J, with 8 bases in the middle.

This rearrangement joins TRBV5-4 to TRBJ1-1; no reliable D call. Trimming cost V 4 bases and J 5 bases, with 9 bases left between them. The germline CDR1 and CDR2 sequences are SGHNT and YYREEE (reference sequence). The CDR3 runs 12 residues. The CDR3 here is CASSHPGTEAFF. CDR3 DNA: TGTGCCAGCAGCCATCCCGGGACTGAAGCTTTCTTT.

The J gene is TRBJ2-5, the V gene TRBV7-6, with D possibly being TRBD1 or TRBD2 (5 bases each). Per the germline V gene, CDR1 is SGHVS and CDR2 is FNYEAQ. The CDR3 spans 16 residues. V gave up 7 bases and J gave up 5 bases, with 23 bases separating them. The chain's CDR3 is CASTEGFDVMIETQYF. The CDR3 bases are TGTGCCAGCACCGAGGGGTTCGACGTGATGATTGAGACCCAGTACTTC.

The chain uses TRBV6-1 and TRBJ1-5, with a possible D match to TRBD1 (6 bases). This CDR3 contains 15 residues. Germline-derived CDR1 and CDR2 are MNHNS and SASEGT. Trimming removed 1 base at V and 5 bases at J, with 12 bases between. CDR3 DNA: TGTGCCAGCAGTGAAGGCTATAGGGGGGATCAGCCCCAGCATTTT. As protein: CASSEGYRGDQPQHF.

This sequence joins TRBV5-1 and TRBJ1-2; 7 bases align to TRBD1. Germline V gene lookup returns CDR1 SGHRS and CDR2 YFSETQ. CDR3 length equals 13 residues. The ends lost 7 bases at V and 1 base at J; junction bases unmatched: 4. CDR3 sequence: CASGQEDNYGYTF. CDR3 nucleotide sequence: TGCGCCAGCGGACAGGAAGATAACTATGGCTACACCTTC.

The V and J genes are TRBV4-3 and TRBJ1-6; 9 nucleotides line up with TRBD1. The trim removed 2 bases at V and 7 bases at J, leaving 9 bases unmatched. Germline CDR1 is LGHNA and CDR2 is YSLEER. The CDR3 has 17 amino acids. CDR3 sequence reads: CASSQHEWGQGNSPLHF. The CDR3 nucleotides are TGCGCCAGCAGCCAACATGAGTGGGGACAGGGAAATTCACCCCTCCACTTT.

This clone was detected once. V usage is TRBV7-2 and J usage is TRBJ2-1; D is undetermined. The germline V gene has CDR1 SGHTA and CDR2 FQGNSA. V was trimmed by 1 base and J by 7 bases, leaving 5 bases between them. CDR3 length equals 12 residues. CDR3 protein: CASSLERNEQFF. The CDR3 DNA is TGTGCCAGCAGCTTAGAGAGGAATGAGCAGTTCTTC.

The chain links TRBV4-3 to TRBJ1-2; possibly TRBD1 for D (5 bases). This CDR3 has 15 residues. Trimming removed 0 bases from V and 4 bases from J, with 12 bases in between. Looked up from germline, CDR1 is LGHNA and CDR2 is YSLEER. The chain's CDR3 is CASSQDWDGSYGYTF. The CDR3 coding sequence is TGCGCCAGCAGCCAAGATTGGGACGGGTCCTATGGCTACACCTTC.

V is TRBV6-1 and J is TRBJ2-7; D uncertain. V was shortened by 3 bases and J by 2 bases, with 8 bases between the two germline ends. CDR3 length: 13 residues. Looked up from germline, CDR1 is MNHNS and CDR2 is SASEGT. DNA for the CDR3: TGTGCCAGCAGTGAGATGCATACCTACGAGCAGTACTTC. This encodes CASSEMHTYEQYF.

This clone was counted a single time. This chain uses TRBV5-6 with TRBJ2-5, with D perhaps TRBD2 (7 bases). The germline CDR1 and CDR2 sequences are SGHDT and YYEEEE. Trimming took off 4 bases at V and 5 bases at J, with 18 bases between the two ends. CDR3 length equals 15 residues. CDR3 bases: TGTGCCAGCAGCGGCTTGGGGGCGGGAGATGAGACCCAGTACTTC. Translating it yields CASSGLGAGDETQYF.

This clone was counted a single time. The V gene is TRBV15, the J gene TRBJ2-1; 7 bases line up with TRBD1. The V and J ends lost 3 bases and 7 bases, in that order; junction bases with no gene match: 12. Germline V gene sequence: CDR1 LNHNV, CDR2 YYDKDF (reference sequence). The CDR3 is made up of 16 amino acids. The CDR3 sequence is CATSRKGARDKNEQFF. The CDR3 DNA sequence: TGTGCCACCAGCAGGAAGGGGGCAAGGGATAAGAATGAGCAGTTCTTC. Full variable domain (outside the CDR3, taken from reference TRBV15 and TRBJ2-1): DAMVIQNPRYQVTQFGKPVTLSCSQTLNHNVMYWYQQKSSQAPKLLFHYYDKDFNNEADTPDNFQSRRPNTSFCFLDIRSPGLGDTAMYLCATSRKGARDKNEQFFGPGTRLTVL.

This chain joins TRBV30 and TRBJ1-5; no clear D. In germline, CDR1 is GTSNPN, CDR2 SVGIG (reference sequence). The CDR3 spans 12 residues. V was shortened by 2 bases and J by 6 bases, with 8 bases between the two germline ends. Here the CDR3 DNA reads TGTGCCTGGAGTAGTGGAAGTCAGCCCCAGCATTTT. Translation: CAWSSGSQPQHF. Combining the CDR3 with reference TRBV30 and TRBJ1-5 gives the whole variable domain SQTIHQWPATLVQPVGSPLSLECTVEGTSNPNLYWYRQAAGRGLQLLFYSVGIGQISSEVPQNLSASRPQDRQFILSSKKLLLSDSGFYLCAWSSGSQPQHFGDGTRLSIL.

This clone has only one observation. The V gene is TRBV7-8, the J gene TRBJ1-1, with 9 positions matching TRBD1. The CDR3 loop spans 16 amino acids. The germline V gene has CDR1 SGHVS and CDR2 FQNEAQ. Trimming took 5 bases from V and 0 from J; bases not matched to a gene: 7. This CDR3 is CASSKRDRDLNTEAFF. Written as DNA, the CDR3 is TGTGCCAGCAGCAAACGGGACAGGGACTTGAACACTGAAGCTTTCTTT.

The CDR3 loop is CASSVVPTGGNEQFF. The CDR3 region has the DNA TGTGCCAGCAGTGTTGTTCCCACAGGGGGCAATGAGCAGTTCTTC. The chain recombines TRBV6-1 with TRBJ2-1; TRBD1 matches at 8 bases. The CDR3 has 15 residues. Trimming removed 4 bases from V and 6 bases from J; junction bases left unmatched: 8. Germline V lookup: CDR1 MNHNS, CDR2 SASEGT.

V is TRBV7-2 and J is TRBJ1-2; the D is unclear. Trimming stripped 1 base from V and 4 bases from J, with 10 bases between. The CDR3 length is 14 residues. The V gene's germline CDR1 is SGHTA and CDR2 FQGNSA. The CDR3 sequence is CASSLGRWSYGYTF. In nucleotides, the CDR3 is TGTGCCAGCAGCTTAGGCCGGTGGAGCTATGGCTACACCTTC. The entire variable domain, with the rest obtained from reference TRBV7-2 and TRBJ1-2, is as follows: GAGVSQSPSNKVTEKGKDVELRCDPISGHTALYWYRQSLGQGLEFLIYFQGNSAPDKSGLPSDRFSAERTGGSVSTLTIQRTQQEDSAVYLCASSLGRWSYGYTFGSGTRLTVV.

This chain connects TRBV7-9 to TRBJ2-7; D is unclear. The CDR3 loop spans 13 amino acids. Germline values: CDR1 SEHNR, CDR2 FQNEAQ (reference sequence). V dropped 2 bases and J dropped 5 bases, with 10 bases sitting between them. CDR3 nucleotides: TGTGCCAGCAGCTTATCGTTGCGAGACGAGCAGTACTTC. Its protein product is CASSLSLRDEQYF.

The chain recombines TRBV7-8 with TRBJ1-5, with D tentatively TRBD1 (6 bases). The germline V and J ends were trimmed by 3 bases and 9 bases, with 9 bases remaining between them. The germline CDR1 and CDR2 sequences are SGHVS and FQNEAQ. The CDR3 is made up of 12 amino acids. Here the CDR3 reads CASSLGAGPQHF. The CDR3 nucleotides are TGTGCCAGCAGCTTGGGGGCGGGGCCCCAGCATTTT.

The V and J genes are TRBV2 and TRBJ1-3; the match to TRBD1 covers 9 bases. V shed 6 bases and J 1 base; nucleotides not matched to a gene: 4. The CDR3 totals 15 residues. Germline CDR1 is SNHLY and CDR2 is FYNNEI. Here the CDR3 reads CASRAGTGSGNTIYF. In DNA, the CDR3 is TGTGCCAGCAGAGCCGGGACAGGGTCTGGAAACACCATATATTTT.